The text below deals with one T cell receptor beta chain. Its antigen is unidentified. TCRdb processed the 5' RACE reads again and assigns one entry to each CDR3 protein, with no DNA. This sample contains around 380,000 distinct CDR3 sequences. The authors drew over 2 ml of blood from each donor. Whole blood, unsorted for T cells, was the source of total RNA. This specimen belongs to a study of monozygotic twins with inflammatory bowel disease. Points from the study as a whole: Other individuals had fewer clonotypes in common with IBD patients than with healthy twins, especially with disease activity. Repertoire similarity did not separate concordant from discordant twins, possibly from limited power.

Germline CDR1 reads SEHNR; CDR2 reads FQNEAQ (reference sequence). This CDR3 contains 14 residues. The clonotype originates from a human donor with ulcerative colitis or Crohn's disease, or a healthy co-twin of an affected twin (not recorded which). The chain has TRBV7-9 and TRBJ1-1. Specimen: blood. The CDR3 sequence is CASSVGLRDTEAFF.